The 17 T cell receptor delta chains listed next were all sequenced from one sample in a study of γδ T cells in repeated Plasmodium falciparum infection. TCRdb re-processed the multiplex PCR reads using CATT. Of approximately 93,000 delta-chain clones in the sample, more than 0.85% were seen once. Gammadelta T cells were flow-sorted from PBMC into Vgamma9/Vdelta2+ and Vdelta2-negative populations for bulk analysis. Sequenced input: gamma-delta T cells from blood. The origin of the receptors is a pool of human donors (malaria-infected and uninfected, not separated).

In regard to this clone: The translation of this DNA and the TCRdb protein of a much larger clone differ at residue 12, probably owing to a read error; the protein shown here is translated from the DNA. The V gene call is TRDV2, and the J gene call is absent. Per the germline V gene, CDR1 is GEAIGNYY and CDR2 is EKD. This CDR3 is built from 13 residues. Written as DNA, the CDR3 is TGTGCCTGTGACCTAATGACGACCGATAAACTCACCTTT. It yields the protein CACDLMTTDKLTF.

As regards this clone: A read error likely explains why the TCRdb protein, taken from a much larger clone, differs from this DNA's translation at residue 10; the protein shown is translated from the DNA. The chain has TRDV2 and TRDJ1; 8 bases agree with TRDD3. TCRdb offers no J gene call, so here the DNA was matched to germline to obtain one. Trimming at V came to 0 bases and at J to 2 bases, leaving 10 bases not matched to a gene. CDR1 is GEAIGNYY, CDR2 EKD, per germline. The CDR3 covers 17 residues. CDR3 DNA sequence: TGTGCCTGTGACACCGGGCTGGGGGACACAACGACCGATAAACTCATCTTT. Translated: CACDTGLGDTTTDKLIF.

A remark on this clone: This likely reflects a read error, since a far larger clone is one base away. The sample holds other DNA sequences that translate to the same CDR3. The chain joins TRDV1 to TRDJ1; 8 bases fit TRDD3. TCRdb gives no J gene; it was assigned here by matching the DNA to germline. The CDR3 has 17 amino acids. Losses at the gene ends were 3 bases for V and 7 bases for J; bases not matched to a gene: 16. Germline assignment: CDR1 TSWWSYY and CDR2 QGS. The CDR3 loop reads CALGEPPGGLGPAKLIF. For the CDR3, the DNA is TGTGCTCTTGGGGAGCCTCCTGGGGGACTGGGACCAGCTAAACTCATCTTT.

This clone has just a few counts. TCRdb attributes to this sequence the protein of a much larger clone, which differs from the DNA translation at residue 15; a read error is likely, and the protein displayed is translated from the DNA. The V call is TRDV2, the J call TRDJ3; D unclear. The J gene was missing in TCRdb and was found by matching the end of the DNA to germline. There are 18 residues in the CDR3. Germline V gene sequence: CDR1 GEAIGNYY, CDR2 EKD. CDR3 coding DNA: TGTGCCTGTGACACCGTCACGCCAGGGGCCAGGGACACCCGAAAGATGTTTTTC. Translating it yields CACDTVTPGARDTRKMFF.

This clone was found a few times. The chain joins TRDV1 to TRDJ1; no definite D call. TCRdb is silent on the J gene; assignment here came from matching the DNA to germline. V dropped 3 bases and J dropped 0 bases, with 17 bases sitting between them. Germline-derived CDR1 and CDR2 are TSWWSYY and QGS. CDR3 length: 17 amino acids. The CDR3 nucleotides are TGTGCTCTTGGGGAGCTGAACCCCAATCTGTACACCGATAAACTCATCTTT. Translation gives CALGELNPNLYTDKLIF.

A word on this clone: TCRdb shows a much larger clone's protein in place of this DNA's translation, and the two differ at residue 8, likely through a read error; the protein shown is translated from the DNA. The chain uses TRDV2 and TRDJ1; TRDD3 aligns across 11 bases. Germline-derived CDR1 and CDR2 are GEAIGNYY and EKD. The CDR3 consists of 18 residues. The V segment lost 0 bases and the J segment 2 bases; nucleotides outside the gene matches: 10. CDR3 sequence (DNA): TGTGCCTGTGACACCCTAACCGCACTGGGGGATAGAACCGATAAACTCATCTTT. Its protein product is CACDTLTALGDRTDKLIF.

This clone was observed many times. V gene TRDV1 combines with J gene TRDJ2, with 9 bases identical to TRDD3. This CDR3 comprises 24 residues. V gave up 0 bases and J gave up 2 bases; unmatched junction bases: 25. Looked up from germline, CDR1 is TSWWSYY and CDR2 is QGS. This chain's CDR3 is CALGELPHELTNRGIQKLTAQLFF. The CDR3 coding sequence is TGTGCTCTTGGGGAACTTCCTCATGAACTTACCAACCGGGGGATACAAAAGTTGACAGCACAACTCTTCTTT.

This clone was seen only a few times. This DNA's translation differs at residue 3 from TCRdb's protein, which comes from a much larger clone; a read error is likely, and the protein shown is translated from the DNA. V and J are TRDV1 and TRDJ1; 13 bases align to TRDD3. No J gene was available from TCRdb, and it was assigned here by a germline match of the DNA. The CDR3 is 22 residues long. Germline CDR1 TSWWSYY, CDR2 QGS. The CDR3 nucleotides read TGTGCTCCTGGGGAACTGGGATCAAGTCGTACTGGGGGATACGTCGACACCGATAAACTCATCTTT. It encodes CAPGELGSSRTGGYVDTDKLIF.

This clone has only a few counts. Translating this DNA gives a protein that differs at residue 10 from the TCRdb one, which belongs to a much larger clone; a read error is likely, and the protein shown is this translation. The chain employs TRDV1 and TRDJ1; tentatively, D is TRDD3 (6 bases). Between the trimmed V and J ends, which lost 2 bases and 1 base, there was a span of 29 bases. This CDR3 has 21 residues. Germline V gene sequence: CDR1 TSWWSYY, CDR2 QGS. Here the CDR3 reads CALGEFSPARRGFRFTDKLIF. CDR3 DNA sequence: TGTGCTCTTGGGGAATTTAGCCCAGCACGCCGGGGATTCAGATTCACCGATAAACTCATCTTT.

This clone has only a few counts. Translating this DNA gives a protein that differs at residue 5 from the TCRdb one, which belongs to a much larger clone; a read error is likely, and the protein shown is this translation. V and J are TRDV2 and TRDJ1, with TRDD3 matching 13 bases. TCRdb offers no J gene call, so here the DNA was matched to germline to obtain one. This CDR3 is 18 amino acids long. With V trimmed by 2 bases and J by 0 bases, 8 bases remained unmatched. CDR1 and CDR2 from the germline V gene are GEAIGNYY and EKD. CDR3 protein: CACDRLLGDTANTDKLIF. DNA of the CDR3: TGTGCCTGTGACAGACTACTGGGGGATACGGCCAACACCGATAAACTCATCTTT.

This clone was observed many times. The same CDR3 can be traced to other DNA sequences in this sample. The chain uses TRDV1 and TRDJ1; TRDD3 might be the D (6 bases). The CDR3 covers 21 residues. Between the trimmed V and J ends, which lost 0 bases and 1 base, there was a span of 27 bases. The germline gives CDR1 TSWWSYY, CDR2 QGS. This CDR3 is CALGELVPLGSSSQCTDKLIF. The CDR3 region has the DNA TGTGCTCTTGGGGAACTAGTACCTCTGGGGTCCTCCAGTCAATGCACCGATAAACTCATCTTT.

This clone was recorded a few times. Given a far larger clone just one base away, this is likely a sequencing read error. Within the sample, other DNA sequences also encode this same CDR3. With the J gene uncalled, the V gene is TRDV2; the table's D call, TRDD3, was not checked against the DNA. Germline CDR1 reads GEAIGNYY; CDR2 reads EKD. The CDR3 extends over 18 amino acids. CDR3 coding DNA: TGTGCCTGTGACACCGTCGCTACTGGTGGGACGTACACCGATAAGCTCATCTTT. Amino acid sequence: CACDTVATGGTYTDKLIF.

To note about this clone: This probably arose from a read error, given a far larger clone one base away. Other DNA sequences from this sample encode an identical CDR3 as well. The chain employs TRDV1 and TRDJ1, with 7 bases aligning to TRDD2. There are 18 residues in the CDR3. The germline CDR1 and CDR2 sequences are TSWWSYY and QGS. DNA for the CDR3: TGTGCTCTTGGGGAACTTCGGCAATTCCTACCGTACACCGACAAACTCATCTTT. Its translation is CALGELRQFLPYTDKLIF.

Note on this clone: The TCRdb record carries a much larger clone's protein, which differs from this DNA's translation at residue 5; a read error is the likely cause, and the protein listed here is the DNA translation. The rearrangement links TRDV1 to TRDJ1, with 7 nucleotides matching TRDD3. The V and J ends lost 2 bases and 4 bases, in that order; junction bases with no gene match: 19. Germline loops: CDR1 TSWWSYY, CDR2 QGS. This CDR3 spans 19 amino acids. The CDR3 here is CALGETAVAVLGRGDKLIF. The DNA of the CDR3 is TGTGCTCTTGGGGAAACTGCAGTAGCTGTACTGGGGCGGGGCGATAAACTCATCTTT.

A few counts support this clone. TCRdb's entry gives the protein of a much larger clone, which mismatches this DNA's translation at residue 10, likely from a read error; the protein reported here is translated from the DNA. The chain uses TRDV1 and TRDJ1; maybe TRDD3 (6 bases). CDR3 length equals 18 residues. Germline assignment: CDR1 TSWWSYY and CDR2 QGS. V lost 3 bases, J lost 0 bases, and 20 bases lay in between. The CDR3 sequence is CALGEASGGHPYTDKLIF. The CDR3 DNA is TGTGCTCTTGGGGAGGCTTCCGGGGGACACCCTTACACCGATAAACTCATCTTT.

The table lists this clone with many counts. This likely stems from a read error, as it lies one base from a far larger clone. The same CDR3 also results from other DNA sequences found in this sample. This rearrangement joins TRDV1 to TRDJ1; 9 positions match TRDD3. CDR3 length: 20 amino acids. The germline V gene has CDR1 TSWWSYY and CDR2 QGS. The CDR3 spells CALGERLAALGDKYTDKLIF. CDR3 coding DNA: TGTGCACTTGGGGAACGGTTGGCTGCACTGGGGGACAAGTACACCGATAAACTCATCTTT.

Concerning this clone: The amino acid sequence in TCRdb belongs to a much larger clone and departs from this DNA's translation at residue 10, likely a sequencing read error; the sequence shown is translated from the DNA. The genes are TRDV1 and TRDJ1; a weak D match, TRDD3 (6 bases). V lost 2 bases and J 0 bases, leaving 19 bases between the germline ends. Germline CDR1 TSWWSYY, CDR2 QGS. The CDR3 spans 18 residues. CDR3 protein: CALGEWGSDLVYTDKLIF. The DNA for the CDR3 is TGTGCTCTTGGGGAATGGGGATCGGATCTCGTGTACACCGATAAACTCATCTTT.